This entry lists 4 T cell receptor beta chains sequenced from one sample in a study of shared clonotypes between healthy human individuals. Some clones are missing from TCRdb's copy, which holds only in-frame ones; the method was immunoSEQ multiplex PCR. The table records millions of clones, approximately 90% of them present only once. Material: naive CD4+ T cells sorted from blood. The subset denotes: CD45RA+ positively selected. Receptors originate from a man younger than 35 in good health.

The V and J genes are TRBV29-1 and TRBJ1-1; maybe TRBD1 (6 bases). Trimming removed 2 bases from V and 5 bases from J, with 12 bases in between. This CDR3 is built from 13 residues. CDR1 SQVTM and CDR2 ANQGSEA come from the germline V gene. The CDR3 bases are TGCAGCGTTGAACAGGGGACTACAACTGAAGCTTTCTTT. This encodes CSVEQGTTTEAFF.

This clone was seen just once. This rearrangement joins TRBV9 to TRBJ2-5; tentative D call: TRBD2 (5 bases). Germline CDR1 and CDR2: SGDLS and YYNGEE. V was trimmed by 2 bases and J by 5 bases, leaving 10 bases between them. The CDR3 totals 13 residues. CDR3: CASSVSERETQYF. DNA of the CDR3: TGTGCCAGCAGCGTTTCTGAGCGGGAGACCCAGTACTTC.

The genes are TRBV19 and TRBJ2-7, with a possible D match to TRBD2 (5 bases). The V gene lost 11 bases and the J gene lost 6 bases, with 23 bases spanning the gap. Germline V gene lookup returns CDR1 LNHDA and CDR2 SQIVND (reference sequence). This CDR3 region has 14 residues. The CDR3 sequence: CASGPGFDLAEQYF. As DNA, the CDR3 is TGTGCCTCAGGCCCGGGTTTCGACCTAGCCGAGCAGTACTTC.

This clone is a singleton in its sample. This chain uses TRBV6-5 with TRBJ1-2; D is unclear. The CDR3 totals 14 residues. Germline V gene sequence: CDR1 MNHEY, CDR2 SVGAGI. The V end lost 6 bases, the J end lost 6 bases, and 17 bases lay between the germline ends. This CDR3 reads CASSEVQSSNGYTF. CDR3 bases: TGTGCCAGCAGCGAGGTACAGTCTAGTAATGGCTACACCTTC.